This entry concerns a single TCR beta chain. Its specificity is unknown. This sample stems from a study of shared clonotypes between healthy human individuals. The study, taken as a whole, reports: Some clonotypes were shared by all four sorted-subset donors, while others were not shared. The non-shared ones had lower generation probabilities than the shared ones.

This CDR3 spans 13 amino acids. The V and J ends lost 2 bases and 6 bases respectively, with 10 bases between them. CDR1 and CDR2 from the germline V gene are KGHSH and LQKENI. Naive CD45RA+ and memory CD45RA-negative subsets were split from CD4+ cells. Data came from immunoSEQ multiplex PCR; TCRdb stores just in-frame clones and leaves some out. The data hold under 750,000 clones, with about two thirds observed a single time. This TCR was recovered from a woman aged 25 to 39 in good health. This chain links TRBV18 with TRBJ1-2; possibly TRBD1 for D (6 bases). The sequencing sample was made of memory CD4+ T cells sorted from blood. Stated subset: CD45RA-negative fraction. The CDR3 DNA reads as TGTGCCAGCTCACCAGGACAGAAGGATGGCTACACCTTC. The encoded protein is CASSPGQKDGYTF.